The T cell receptor (beta chain) under discussion was sequenced for a study of CD8+ T cells in alopecia areata. About the research overall: Twice a day, 5 to 10 mg of oral tofacitinib was administered to treated patients. Study findings and constraints: Many of the expanded lesional clones endured in scalp and blood while on tofacitinib.

RNA was isolated and reverse transcribed to cDNA, the sequencing template. TCRdb keeps only in-frame clones here, not all; method: immunoSEQ multiplex PCR. The data hold approximately 180,000 clones, with about 48% observed a single time. Concerning this clone itself: Its specificity is not known.

Treatment noted: oral pan-JAK inhibitor, 5-10 mg twice daily. This CDR3 is built from 13 residues. The germline V gene encodes CDR1 SQVTM and CDR2 ANQGSEA. The J segment lost 7 bases and the V segment lost 6 bases, leaving 3 bases of the junction unmatched. The chain has TRBV29-1 and TRBJ2-2, with 12 nucleotides matching TRBD1. This material consisted of CD8+ T cells sorted from blood, taken at week 24, from a patient treated with tofacitinib. The TCR sequence derives from a human donor with alopecia areata. The CDR3, as DNA: TGCAGCGTGGGGACAGGGGGCAACGGGGAGCTGTTTTTT. This gives the protein CSVGTGGNGELFF.